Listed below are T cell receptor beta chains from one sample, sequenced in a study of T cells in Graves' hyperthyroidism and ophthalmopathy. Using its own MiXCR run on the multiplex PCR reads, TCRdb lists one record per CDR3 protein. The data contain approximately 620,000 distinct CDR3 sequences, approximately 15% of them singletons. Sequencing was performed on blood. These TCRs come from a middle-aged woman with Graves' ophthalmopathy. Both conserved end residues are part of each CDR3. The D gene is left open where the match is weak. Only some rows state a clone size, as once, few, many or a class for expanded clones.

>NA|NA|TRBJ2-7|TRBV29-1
TGCAGCGTTGTAGTACTAAGCTTGAACGAGCAGTACTTC
CSVVVLSLNEQYF
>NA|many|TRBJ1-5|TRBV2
TGTGCCAGCAGTGAACAGTGGAATCAGCCCCAGCATTTT
CASSEQWNQPQHF
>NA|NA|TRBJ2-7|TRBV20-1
TGCAGTGCTAGAAACTATGGGCAGGGTGGCTACGAGCAGTACTTC
CSARNYGQGGYEQYF
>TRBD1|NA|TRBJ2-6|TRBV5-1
TGCGCCAGCAGCTTAGGGCCTTGGGCAGGGGGCGCCTCTGGGGCCAACGTCCTGACTTTC
CASSLGPWAGGASGANVLTF
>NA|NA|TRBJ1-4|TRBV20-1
TGCAGTGCTAGGATAGAGGGGGCAACTAATGAAAAACTGTTTTTT
CSARIEGATNEKLFF
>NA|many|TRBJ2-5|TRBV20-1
TGCAGTGCTAGATGGGAGCAGGGAGAGACCCAGTACTTC
CSARWEQGETQYF
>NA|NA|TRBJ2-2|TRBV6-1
TGTGCCAGCAGAGGCGTCTATGGCCAGGCCGGGGAGCTGTTTTTT
CASRGVYGQAGELFF
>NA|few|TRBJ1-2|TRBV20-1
TGCAGTGCTACAAAACCACCCTCTAACTATGGCTACACCTTC
CSATKPPSNYGYTF
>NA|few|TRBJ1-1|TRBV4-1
TGCGCCAGCAGCCAAGGAGGGTTCACTGAAGCTTTCTTT
CASSQGGFTEAFF
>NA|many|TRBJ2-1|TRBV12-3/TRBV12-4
TGTGCCAGCAGAGACCGCAGCTCCTACAATGAGCAGTTCTTC
CASRDRSSYNEQFF
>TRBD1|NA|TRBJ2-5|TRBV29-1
TGCAGCGTAATGGGACAGGGGCGAGAGACCCAGTACTTC
CSVMGQGRETQYF
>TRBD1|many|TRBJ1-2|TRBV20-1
TGCAGTGCCTTTCTAACAGGGGGCGAAGGTAACTATGGCTACACCTTC
CSAFLTGGEGNYGYTF
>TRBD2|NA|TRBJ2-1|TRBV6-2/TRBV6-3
TGTGCCAGCAGTTACCAAAGGCTAGCGGGGGGGAGTAGTGAGCAGTTCTTC
CASSYQRLAGGSSEQFF
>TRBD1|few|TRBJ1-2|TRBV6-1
TGTGCCAGCAGCCGCACAGGGGGCCCCTTTCCGAACTATGGCTACACCTTC
CASSRTGGPFPNYGYTF
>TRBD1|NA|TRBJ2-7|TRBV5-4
TGTGCCAGCAGCTTGGGGACAGGGTATACCTACGAGCAGTACTTC
CASSLGTGYTYEQYF
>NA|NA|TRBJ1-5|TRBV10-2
TGCGCCAGCAGTGAAAATAGTCGCCAGCCCCAGCATTTT
CASSENSRQPQHF
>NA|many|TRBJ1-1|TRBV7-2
TGTGCCAGCAGCCCCATCCCGAACACTGAAGCTTTCTTT
CASSPIPNTEAFF
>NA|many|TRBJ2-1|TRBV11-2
TGTGCCAGCAGCTTAGGGGCTGAGCAGTTCTTC
CASSLGAEQFF
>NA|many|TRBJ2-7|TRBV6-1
TGTGCCAGCAGCGACAGGAACAGGGATGGGCGGGCCTACGAGCAGTACTTC
CASSDRNRDGRAYEQYF
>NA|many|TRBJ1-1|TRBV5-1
TGCGCCAGCAGCAAAGACCCGAACACTGAAGCTTTCTTT
CASSKDPNTEAFF
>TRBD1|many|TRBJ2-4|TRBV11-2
TGTGCCAGCAGCTATGCCGGGACAGTAAACATTCAGTACTTC
CASSYAGTVNIQYF
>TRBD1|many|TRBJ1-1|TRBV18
TGTGCCAGCTCACCTGACAGGGTGGCTGAAGCTTTCTTT
CASSPDRVAEAFF
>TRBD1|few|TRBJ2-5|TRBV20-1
TGCAGTGCAGATGACAGGGAGGAGACCCAGTACTTC
CSADDREETQYF
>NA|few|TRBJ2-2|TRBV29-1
TGCAGCGTTCACAAGAACACCGGGGAGCTGTTTTTT
CSVHKNTGELFF
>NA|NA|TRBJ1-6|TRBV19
TGTGCCAGTAGTGAACAGGATTCGCCCCTCCACTTT
CASSEQDSPLHF
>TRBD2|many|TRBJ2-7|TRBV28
TGTGCCAGCAGTCCCGAGACTAGCGGGAGCTCCTACGAGCAGTACTTC
CASSPETSGSSYEQYF
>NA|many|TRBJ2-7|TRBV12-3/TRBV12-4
TGTGCCAGCAGTTTTAGCCTAGTGGAACACGAGCAGTACTTC
CASSFSLVEHEQYF
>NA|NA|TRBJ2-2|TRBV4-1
TGCGCCAGCAGCCAAGATAGCCCTTCGGGCAAAAAAACATCCGGGGAGCTGTTTTTT
CASSQDSPSGKKTSGELFF
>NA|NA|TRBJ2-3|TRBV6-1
TGTGCCAGCAGTGAGGCCCGGGGTTGGACAGATACGCAGTATTTT
CASSEARGWTDTQYF
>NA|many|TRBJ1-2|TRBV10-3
TGTGCCATCAGTGAGAACACAGGGATCTTAAGGCACTACACCTTC
CAISENTGILRHYTF
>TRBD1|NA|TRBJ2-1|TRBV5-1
TGCGCCAGCAGCCGTACCAGGACAGGGATAAAAGATGAGCAGTTCTTC
CASSRTRTGIKDEQFF
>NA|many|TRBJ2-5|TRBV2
TGTGCCAGCAAGGGGTCGCTCCAAGAGACCCAGTACTTC
CASKGSLQETQYF
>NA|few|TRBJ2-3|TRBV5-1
TGCGCCAGCACCACAGAGGGCCCGGATACGCAGTATTTT
CASTTEGPDTQYF
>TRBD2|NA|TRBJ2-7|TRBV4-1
TGCGCCAGCAGCCAAGGTCCCGGGGCGAAGGCGGGAGGTAACGAGCAGTACTTC
CASSQGPGAKAGGNEQYF
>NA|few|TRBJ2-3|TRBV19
TGTGCCAGTAGTATTACGGGGGGCATCAGCACAGATACGCAGTATTTT
CASSITGGISTDTQYF
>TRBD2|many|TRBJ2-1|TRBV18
TGTGCCAGCTCCCGCGGTGGGGGGGGCTACAATGAGCAGTTCTTC
CASSRGGGGYNEQFF
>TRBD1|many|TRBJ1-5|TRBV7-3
TGTGCCAGCTCGCCCCAGGGGGGCCAGCCCCAGCATTTT
CASSPQGGQPQHF
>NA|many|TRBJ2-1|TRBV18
TGTGCCAGCTCACCGGCAGGCGGAGAGCAGTTCTTC
CASSPAGGEQFF
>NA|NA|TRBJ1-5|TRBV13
TGTGCCAGCAGCTTAGGGCCCATTAGCAATCAGCCCCAGCATTTT
CASSLGPISNQPQHF
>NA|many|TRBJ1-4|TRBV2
TGTGCCAGCAGTGAAACAGGGAGGAGGGCTAATGAAAAACTGTTTTTT
CASSETGRRANEKLFF
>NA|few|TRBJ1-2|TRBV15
TGTGCCACCAGCAGAGATAGGGCAGTCGAAAGACATGGCTACACCTTC
CATSRDRAVERHGYTF
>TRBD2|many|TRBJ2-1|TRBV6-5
TGTGCCAGCAGTTACGTCCCCGGGACTAGCCTTAAGGAGCAGTTCTTC
CASSYVPGTSLKEQFF
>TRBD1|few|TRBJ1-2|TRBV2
TGTGCCAGCAGAGGACCGGGACAGGGAGGTCATGGCTACACCTTC
CASRGPGQGGHGYTF
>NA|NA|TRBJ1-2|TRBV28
TGTGCCAGCAGTTCGATAAGCCCCGGGAACTATGGCTACACCTTC
CASSSISPGNYGYTF
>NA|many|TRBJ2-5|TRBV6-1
TGTGCCAGCAGTCCCCGGGCCCAGGGCGTTGAGACCCAGTACTTC
CASSPRAQGVETQYF